The rows below give T cell receptor beta chains drawn from one sample of a study of OX40 agonist ivuxolimab in advanced cancers. Generated by immunoSEQ multiplex PCR, the TCRdb table keeps only in-frame clones and is missing some. The table lists around 20,000 clones, around 81% of them singletons. The sequenced sample was CD4+ or CD8+ T cells sorted from blood, obtained in a trial of the OX40 agonist ivuxolimab. The receptors were gathered from an adult with an advanced solid tumor such as melanoma, head and neck, liver or kidney cancer. The CDR3 runs from the conserved cysteine through the conserved F or W. A D gene is named only where the DNA matches it firmly. Size values are once, few and many counts, or a class for expanded clones, and some rows have none.

once	TRBV29-1	TRBD1	TRBJ1-3	CSALRSGTGNSGNTIYF	TGCAGCGCCCTACGATCCGGGACAGGGAACTCTGGAAACACCATATATTTT
.	TRBV9	.	TRBJ1-2	CASSPTGTPNYGYTF	TGTGCCAGCAGCCCTACCGGGACGCCCAACTATGGCTACACCTTC
.	TRBV27	TRBD1	TRBJ2-5	CASSLHGTGRGETQYF	TGTGCCAGCAGTTTACACGGGACAGGGAGAGGAGAGACCCAGTACTTC
.	TRBV4-1	.	TRBJ2-6	CASSQVQLSGANVLTF	TGCGCCAGCAGCCAAGTACAGCTCTCTGGGGCCAACGTCCTGACTTTC
.	TRBV28	.	TRBJ2-1	CASSFPRPSSHNEQFF	TGTGCCAGCAGTTTTCCCAGGCCTTCCTCCCACAATGAGCAGTTCTTC
few	TRBV4-1	.	TRBJ1-3	CASSQEETSGNTIYF	TGCGCCAGCAGCCAAGAAGAGACCTCTGGAAACACCATATATTTT
.	TRBV14	TRBD1	TRBJ2-5	CASSQIGGALMETQYF	TGTGCCAGCAGCCAAATAGGGGGCGCGTTGATGGAGACCCAGTACTTC
.	TRBV7-9	.	TRBJ1-3	CASSLVASVGNTIYF	TGTGCCAGCAGCTTAGTAGCGTCAGTTGGAAACACCATATATTTT
.	TRBV5-3	TRBD1	TRBJ2-5	CARSVQGVGETQYF	TGTGCCAGAAGCGTACAGGGGGTAGGGGAGACCCAGTACTTC
.	TRBV10-1	.	TRBJ2-3	CASSAIDTDTQYF	TGCGCCAGCAGTGCGATCGACACAGATACGCAGTATTTT
.	TRBV6-6	.	TRBJ1-6	CASAVGGHGASPLHF	TGTGCCAGCGCTGTGGGGGGCCACGGTGCCTCACCCCTCCACTTT
.	TRBV4-2	.	TRBJ2-3	CASSPMPGQDTQYF	TGTGCCAGCAGCCCTATGCCGGGGCAAGATACGCAGTATTTT
.	TRBV11-1	.	TRBJ2-7	CASSLGLAREREQYF	TGTGCCAGCAGCTTAGGGCTAGCGAGAGAGCGCGAGCAGTACTTC
.	TRBV29-1	.	TRBJ1-2	CSVGEGRDDYGYTF	TGCAGCGTTGGAGAGGGCAGGGATGACTATGGCTACACCTTC
medium-sized	TRBV5-1	.	TRBJ1-5	CASSGYQPQHF	TGCGCCAGCAGCGGATATCAGCCCCAGCATTTT
.	TRBV6-4	TRBD1	TRBJ1-1	CASQDRGRMNTEAFF	TGTGCCAGCCAGGACAGGGGCCGTATGAACACTGAAGCTTTCTTT
.	TRBV5-1	TRBD2	TRBJ2-1	CASSLGPSGGGVDEQFF	TGCGCCAGCAGCTTGGGGCCCTCGGGCGGGGGGGTGGATGAGCAGTTCTTC
.	TRBV7-9	.	TRBJ1-1	CASSSTQDTEAFF	TGTGCCAGCAGCTCTACCCAGGACACTGAAGCTTTCTTT
.	TRBV19	.	TRBJ1-1	CASSFSEGMNTEAFF	TGTGCCAGTAGTTTTTCAGAGGGTATGAACACTGAAGCTTTCTTT
.	TRBV5-1	TRBD1	TRBJ2-5	CASSYRGQETQYF	TGCGCCAGCAGTTACAGGGGTCAAGAGACCCAGTACTTC
.	TRBV29-1	.	TRBJ2-1	CSVETGDSGEEQFF	TGCAGCGTTGAAACCGGCGATTCGGGGGAGGAGCAGTTCTTC
.	TRBV4-1	.	TRBJ2-7	CASSQRGYEQYF	TGCGCCAGCAGCCAACGAGGGTACGAGCAGTACTTC
.	TRBV11-3	.	TRBJ2-7	CASSFSGDSFYEQYF	TGTGCCAGCAGCTTCTCTGGCGACAGCTTCTACGAGCAGTACTTC
.	TRBV6-1	.	TRBJ2-7	CASSGDRERPYEQYF	TGTGCCAGCAGTGGTGACAGAGAAAGACCCTACGAGCAGTACTTC
few	TRBV28	.	TRBJ1-6	CASSLFPGYNSPLHF	TGTGCCAGCAGTTTATTCCCGGGGTACAATTCACCCCTCCACTTT
.	TRBV15	TRBD1	TRBJ1-1	CATSRDPQGAEAFF	TGTGCCACCAGCAGAGATCCTCAGGGGGCTGAAGCTTTCTTT
once	TRBV27	.	TRBJ2-2	CASSPRAPRELFF	TGTGCCAGCAGTCCTCGGGCGCCGCGGGAGCTGTTTTTT
medium-sized	TRBV28	TRBD2	TRBJ2-5	CASSQALLAGGQETQYF	TGTGCCAGCAGTCAGGCCCTCCTAGCGGGGGGTCAAGAGACCCAGTACTTC
.	TRBV27	.	TRBJ1-1	CASSFSKNTEAFF	TGTGCCAGCAGTTTCTCCAAGAACACTGAAGCTTTCTTT
.	TRBV4-1	TRBD2	TRBJ2-1	CASSQTSGGAGNEQFF	TGCGCCAGCAGCCAAACTAGCGGGGGGGCGGGAAATGAGCAGTTCTTC
.	TRBV19	.	TRBJ1-1	CASSNLPEAFF	TGTGCCAGTAGTAACCTCCCTGAAGCTTTCTTT
few	TRBV19	TRBD2	TRBJ2-4	CASSIGSSGRLGDIQYF	TGTGCCAGTAGTATAGGATCTAGCGGCAGACTCGGGGACATTCAGTACTTC
few	TRBV7-3	.	TRBJ2-3	CASSNIGVTDTQYF	TGTGCCAGCAGCAACATTGGGGTCACAGATACGCAGTATTTT
once	TRBV20-1	.	TRBJ2-7	CSARDSYEQYF	TGCAGTGCTAGAGATTCCTACGAGCAGTACTTC
.	TRBV7-3	.	TRBJ2-1	CASSLSRQGIHNEQFF	TGTGCCAGCAGCTTAAGCCGGCAGGGTATTCACAATGAGCAGTTCTTC
.	TRBV30	.	TRBJ2-2	CAWEGATGELFF	TGTGCCTGGGAAGGGGCAACCGGGGAGCTGTTTTTT
.	TRBV9	.	TRBJ1-4	CASSVERVALGEKLFF	TGTGCCAGCAGCGTAGAAAGGGTGGCCCTGGGGGAAAAACTGTTTTTT
.	TRBV9	TRBD1	TRBJ2-3	CASSVENRGIDTQYF	TGTGCCAGCAGCGTAGAGAACAGGGGGATAGATACGCAGTATTTT
.	TRBV30	.	TRBJ1-3	CAWDYGESSGNTIYF	TGTGCCTGGGACTACGGCGAATCCTCTGGAAACACCATATATTTT
few	TRBV4-1	.	TRBJ2-7	CASSQVGVNEQYF	TGTGCCAGCAGCCAAGTCGGCGTCAACGAGCAGTACTTC
.	TRBV7-2	.	TRBJ1-3	CASSEITGSSGNTIYF	TGTGCCAGCAGCGAAATAACAGGGAGCTCTGGAAACACCATATATTTT
.	TRBV7-2	.	TRBJ1-1	CASAETVGSFTEAFF	TGTGCCAGCGCCGAGACCGTTGGGTCCTTCACTGAAGCTTTCTTT
.	TRBV10-3	.	TRBJ1-5	CAISEGGLGNQPQHF	TGTGCCATCAGTGAGGGGGGTCTGGGCAATCAGCCCCAGCATTTT
.	TRBV6-4	.	TRBJ1-4	CASQTGGRIFEKLFF	TGTGCCAGCCAGACTGGGGGGAGAATTTTTGAAAAACTGTTTTTT
few	TRBV9	.	TRBJ2-3	CASSVEGFSTDTQYF	TGTGCCAGCAGCGTAGAAGGCTTTAGCACAGATACGCAGTATTTT
.	TRBV4-2	TRBD1	TRBJ1-1	CASSLTGGANTEAFF	TGTGCCAGCAGCCTAACAGGGGGCGCGAACACTGAAGCTTTCTTT
.	TRBV4-1	TRBD2	TRBJ2-1	CASSQGSGGIHEQFF	TGCGCCAGCAGCCAAGGCAGCGGGGGGATTCATGAGCAGTTCTTC
.	TRBV7-2	.	TRBJ1-1	CASSADSNTEAFF	TGTGCCAGCAGCGCGGACAGTAACACTGAAGCTTTCTTT
.	TRBV19	.	TRBJ2-2	CASTPGQPGELFF	TGTGCCAGTACCCCCGGACAACCCGGGGAGCTGTTTTTT
.	TRBV2	.	TRBJ2-7	CAGLGGNSYEQYF	TGTGCCGGGTTGGGGGGAAACTCCTACGAGCAGTACTTC
.	TRBV7-3	TRBD2	TRBJ2-7	CASSHHGLAGSSYEQYF	TGCGCCAGCAGCCATCACGGACTAGCGGGGAGCTCCTACGAGCAGTACTTC
.	TRBV30	TRBD2	TRBJ2-1	CAWSLAGVSSWEQFF	TGTGCCTGGAGTCTAGCGGGGGTTAGTTCATGGGAGCAGTTCTTC
.	TRBV4-1	.	TRBJ2-7	CASSQDIRVNEQYF	TGCGCCAGCAGCCAAGATATTCGGGTTAACGAGCAGTACTTC
.	TRBV7-4	.	TRBJ1-4	CASSLEAGDEKLFF	TGTGCCAGCAGCTTAGAGGCAGGGGATGAAAAACTGTTTTTT